Following are 20 T cell receptor beta chains from one sample sequenced in a study of blood T cell repertoires in COVID-19. The repertoire was sequenced with immunoSEQ multiplex PCR; TCRdb's copy has only in-frame clones and lacks some. The data contain 54,000 or so clones, about four fifths of them singletons. Sequenced sample: peripheral blood. Receptor source: a woman at least 80 years old with acute or convalescent COVID-19.

This clone was seen a handful of times. V and J are TRBV28 and TRBJ2-5; TRBD1 agrees at 9 bases. Germline V gene sequence: CDR1 MDHEN, CDR2 SYDVKM. The CDR3 sequence is 15 residues long. With 2 bases clipped from V and 3 bases from J, the junction kept 4 bases outside the gene matches. The CDR3 protein is CASSLGTGIKETQYF. DNA for the CDR3: TGTGCCAGCAGTTTAGGGACAGGGATAAAAGAGACCCAGTACTTC.

This clone showed up just once. The chain couples TRBV15 to TRBJ1-5, with 10 bases lining up with TRBD1. The germline V gene has CDR1 LNHNV and CDR2 YYDKDF (reference sequence). Losses at the gene ends were 1 base for V and 6 bases for J; bases not matched to a gene: 6. The CDR3 is 16 residues long. CDR3 nucleotides: TGTGCCACCAGCAGAGCCGGACAGGGGGAAGGTCAGCCCCAGCATTTT. Amino acids: CATSRAGQGEGQPQHF.

The chain recombines TRBV7-8 with TRBJ2-7; D gene unclear. The germline gives CDR1 SGHVS, CDR2 FQNEAQ. V lost 5 bases and J 1 base, leaving 12 bases between the germline ends. The CDR3 extends over 14 amino acids. The CDR3 sequence: CASSPFLDSYEQYF. The DNA for the CDR3 is TGTGCCAGCAGCCCTTTTTTAGATTCCTACGAGCAGTACTTC.

The rearrangement joins TRBV6-5 to TRBJ1-5, with D possibly TRBD1 on 6 matching bases. This CDR3 contains 12 residues. Germline CDR1 and CDR2: MNHEY and SVGAGI. The CDR3 region is CSSWTGNQPQHF. Here the CDR3 DNA reads TGTTCGAGCTGGACAGGCAATCAGCCCCAGCATTTT.

The chain carries TRBV6-6 and TRBJ2-1; TRBD2 might be the D (6 bases). This CDR3 region has 14 residues. Trimming took off 6 bases at V and 7 bases at J, with 16 bases between the two ends. Per germline, CDR1 MNHNY and CDR2 SVGAGI (reference sequence). The chain's CDR3 is CASSRGAVGNEQFF. The CDR3 nucleotides are TGTGCCAGCAGCCGCGGGGCCGTCGGAAATGAGCAGTTCTTC.

In its sample, this clone was seen once. The V and J genes are TRBV12-3 or TRBV12-4 and TRBJ2-1; tentatively, D is TRBD1 (5 bases). V gave up 2 bases and J gave up 9 bases, with 11 bases separating them. This CDR3 is 13 amino acids long. DNA of the CDR3: TGTGCCAGCAGTTTATTACAGGCGGTTGAGCAGTTCTTC. This translates into CASSLLQAVEQFF.

CDR3 residues: CSASSSGRGQETQYF. The CDR3 DNA sequence: TGCAGTGCTAGTTCATCCGGGAGGGGGCAAGAGACCCAGTACTTC. The rearrangement joins TRBV20-1 to TRBJ2-5; 8 nucleotides line up with TRBD2. The CDR3 totals 15 residues. J lost 2 bases, V lost 3 bases, and 8 bases had no gene match. The germline V gene has CDR1 DFQATT and CDR2 SNEGSKA (reference sequence).

The genes are TRBV9 and TRBJ2-7; 9 bases are a match to TRBD1. CDR1 and CDR2 from the germline V gene are SGDLS and YYNGEE. V was pared by 1 base and J by 1 base, with 6 bases of the junction left unmatched. The CDR3 has 16 amino acids. The CDR3 DNA is TGTGCCAGCAGCGTATGGGGGGACAGGGCGTCCTACGAGCAGTACTTC. This gives the protein CASSVWGDRASYEQYF.

This rearrangement joins TRBV3-1 (or the pseudogene TRBV3-2) to TRBJ2-7, with 12 bases that match TRBD2. V gave up 5 bases and J gave up 7 bases; unmatched junction bases: 9. From germline, CDR1 is LGHDT and CDR2 YNNKEL (reference sequence). This CDR3 comprises 15 residues. The CDR3 sequence is CASSYRLAGDWEQYF. The CDR3 DNA follows: TGTGCCAGCAGCTACCGACTAGCGGGAGACTGGGAGCAGTACTTC.

The J gene is TRBJ1-1, the V gene TRBV6-6; D is ambiguous. Germline CDR1 MNHNY, CDR2 SVGAGI (reference sequence). Between the trimmed V and J ends, which lost 0 bases and 7 bases, there was a span of 6 bases. This CDR3 comprises 12 residues. This chain's CDR3 is CASSYSSLEAFF. In nucleotides, the CDR3 is TGTGCCAGCAGTTACTCGAGCCTTGAAGCTTTCTTT.

V gene TRBV6-1 combines with J gene TRBJ2-1; 9 bases fit TRBD2. The CDR3 covers 16 residues. J gave up 9 bases and V 1 base, and 10 bases lay outside the gene matches. CDR1 and CDR2 from the germline V gene are MNHNS and SASEGT. CDR3 nucleotide sequence: TGTGCCAGCAGTGAAGTGAAGGGGACTAGCAGCGCTGAGCAGTTCTTC. Its protein is CASSEVKGTSSAEQFF.

The chain has TRBV27 and TRBJ1-2; possibly TRBD1 for D (5 bases). The V and J ends lost 9 bases and 2 bases respectively, with 16 bases between them. CDR3 length: 14 residues. Germline assignment: CDR1 MNHEY and CDR2 SMNVEV (reference sequence). The CDR3 coding sequence is TGTGCCAGTCGGCGGGGGGGGTCCAACTATGGCTACACCTTC. Amino acid sequence: CASRRGGSNYGYTF.

This chain connects TRBV28 to TRBJ2-1; 8 bases align to TRBD2. After removal of 7 bases from V and 5 bases from J, the junction contained 10 bases not matched to a gene. Germline V CDR1 and CDR2: MDHEN, SYDVKM. CDR3 length: 15 amino acids. The DNA for the CDR3 is TGTGCCAGCACCCCTCCGGTAGCGGGGAACAATGAGCAGTTCTTC. Translated: CASTPPVAGNNEQFF.

This clone has just one count. V usage is TRBV28 and J usage is TRBJ1-4, with 8 bases aligning to TRBD1. The ends lost 5 bases at V and 1 base at J; junction bases unmatched: 0. The CDR3 consists of 14 residues. Germline values: CDR1 MDHEN, CDR2 SYDVKM. CDR3 sequence: CASSTGGTNEKLFF. In nucleotides, the CDR3 is TGTGCCAGCAGTACAGGGGGAACTAATGAAAAACTGTTTTTT.

The rearrangement links TRBV5-6 to TRBJ1-5; 10 bases fit TRBD1. The CDR3 contains 13 residues. Germline CDR1 reads SGHDT; CDR2 reads YYEEEE. V dropped 3 bases and J dropped 8; count of bases not matched to a gene: 2. CDR3 loop: CASSWDRGEPQHF. The CDR3 bases are TGTGCCAGCAGCTGGGACAGGGGTGAGCCCCAGCATTTT.

The genes are TRBV19 and TRBJ2-4, with D possibly TRBD1 on 5 matching bases. V was cut by 9 bases and J by 0 bases, with 9 bases left in between. Per the germline V gene, CDR1 is LNHDA and CDR2 is SQIVND (reference sequence). CDR3 length: 13 residues. The CDR3 region is CASQTAAKNIQYF. CDR3 in DNA: TGTGCCAGCCAGACAGCAGCCAAAAACATTCAGTACTTC.

The chain joins TRBV19 to TRBJ1-5; 8 bases align to TRBD1. The CDR3 has 15 residues. Germline V gene sequence: CDR1 LNHDA, CDR2 SQIVND (reference sequence). Trimming cost V 5 bases and J 6 bases; bases outside gene matches: 9. In DNA form, the CDR3 reads TGTGCCAGTAGTCGACAGGGGCCCATTCTTCAGCCCCAGCATTTT. Its translation is CASSRQGPILQPQHF.

Points on this clone: The sample has other DNA sequences that encode this CDR3 too. The rearrangement links TRBV5-1 to TRBJ1-6; 9 bases agree with TRBD1. Germline V CDR1 and CDR2: SGHRS, YFSETQ. With V trimmed by 0 bases and J by 10 bases, 5 bases remained unmatched. The CDR3 runs 15 residues. CDR3 nucleotide sequence: TGCGCCAGCAGCTTGGGGGGACAGGGTAGATCACCCCTCCACTTT. Its translation: CASSLGGQGRSPLHF.

This rearrangement joins TRBV18 to TRBJ2-5; D may be TRBD2 (5 bases). This CDR3 is 14 amino acids long. Germline-derived CDR1 and CDR2 are KGHSH and LQKENI. V was shortened by 3 bases and J by 1 base, with 9 bases between the two germline ends. The CDR3: CASSPRVTQETQYF. The CDR3 nucleotides read TGTGCCAGCTCACCGCGGGTTACCCAAGAGACCCAGTACTTC.

This rearrangement joins TRBV2 to TRBJ2-7, with D possibly TRBD1 on 5 matching bases. Trimming removed 8 bases at V and 3 bases at J, with 8 bases between. The CDR3 has 11 residues. CDR1 SNHLY and CDR2 FYNNEI come from the germline V gene. The CDR3 DNA follows: TGTGCCAGCTCTCAGGGCTACGAGCAGTACTTC. Its translation is CASSQGYEQYF.